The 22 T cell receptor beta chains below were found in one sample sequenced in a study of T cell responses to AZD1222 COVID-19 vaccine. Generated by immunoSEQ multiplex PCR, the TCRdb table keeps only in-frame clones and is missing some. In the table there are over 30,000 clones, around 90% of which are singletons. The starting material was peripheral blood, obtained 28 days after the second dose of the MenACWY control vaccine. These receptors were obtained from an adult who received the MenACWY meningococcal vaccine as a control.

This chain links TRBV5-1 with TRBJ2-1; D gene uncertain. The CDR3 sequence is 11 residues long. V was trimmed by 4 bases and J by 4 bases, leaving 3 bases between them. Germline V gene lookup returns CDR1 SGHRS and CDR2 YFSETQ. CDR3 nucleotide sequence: TGCGCCAGCAGCACTTACAATGAGCAGTTCTTC. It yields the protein CASSTYNEQFF.

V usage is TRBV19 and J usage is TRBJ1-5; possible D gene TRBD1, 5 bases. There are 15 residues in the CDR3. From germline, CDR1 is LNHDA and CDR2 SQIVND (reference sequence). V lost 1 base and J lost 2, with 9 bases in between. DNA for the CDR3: TGTGCCAGTAGTATAGTGGGGCAGCGCAATCAGCCCCAGCATTTT. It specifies CASSIVGQRNQPQHF.

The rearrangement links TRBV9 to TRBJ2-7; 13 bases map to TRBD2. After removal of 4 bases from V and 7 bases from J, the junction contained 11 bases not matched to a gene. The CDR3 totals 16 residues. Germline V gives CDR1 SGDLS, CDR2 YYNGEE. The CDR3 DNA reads TGTGCCAGCAGCTTCGGACTAGCGGGAGATAGAAAGGAGCAGTACTTC. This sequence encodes CASSFGLAGDRKEQYF.

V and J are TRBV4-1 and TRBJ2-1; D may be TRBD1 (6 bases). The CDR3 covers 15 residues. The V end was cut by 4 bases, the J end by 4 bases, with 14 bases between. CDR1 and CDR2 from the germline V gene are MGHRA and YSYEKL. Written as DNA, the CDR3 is TGCGCCAGCAGCCCCGCTGGGGGCCTTTACAATGAGCAGTTCTTC. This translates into CASSPAGGLYNEQFF.

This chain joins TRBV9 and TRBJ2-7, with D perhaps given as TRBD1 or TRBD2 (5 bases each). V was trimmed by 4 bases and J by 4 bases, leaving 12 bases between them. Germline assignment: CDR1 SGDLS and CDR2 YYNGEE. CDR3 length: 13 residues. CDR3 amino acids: CASSFRDGYEQYF. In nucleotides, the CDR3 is TGTGCCAGCAGCTTCCGGGACGGTTACGAGCAGTACTTC.

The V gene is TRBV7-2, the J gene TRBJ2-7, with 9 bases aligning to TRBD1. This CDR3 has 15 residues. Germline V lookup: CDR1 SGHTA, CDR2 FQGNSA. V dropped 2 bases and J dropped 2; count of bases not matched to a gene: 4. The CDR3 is CASSLRDRVAYEQYF. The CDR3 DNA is TGTGCCAGCAGCTTAAGGGACAGGGTGGCCTACGAGCAGTACTTC.

CDR3 bases: TGCAGCGTTAGGACACCAAACACCGGGGAGCTGTTTTTT. The encoded protein is CSVRTPNTGELFF. This chain joins TRBV29-1 and TRBJ2-2, with D possibly being TRBD1 (5 bases). The CDR3 covers 13 residues. Trimming shortened V by 5 bases and J by 2 bases, and 9 bases separated the two germline ends. Germline CDR1 and CDR2: SQVTM and ANQGSEA.

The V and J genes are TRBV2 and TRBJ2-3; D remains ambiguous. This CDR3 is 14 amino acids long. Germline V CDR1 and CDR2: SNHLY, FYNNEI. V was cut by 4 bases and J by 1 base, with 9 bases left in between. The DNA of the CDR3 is TGTGCCAGCAGTGGTATTGGGGGCACAGATACGCAGTATTTT. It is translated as CASSGIGGTDTQYF.

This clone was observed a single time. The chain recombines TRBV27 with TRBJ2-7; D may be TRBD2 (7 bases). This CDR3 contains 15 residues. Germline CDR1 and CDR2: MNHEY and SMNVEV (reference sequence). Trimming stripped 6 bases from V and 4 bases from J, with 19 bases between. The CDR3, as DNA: TGTGCCAGCAGATTAAGCCCTCGGGGGGCGTACGAGCAGTACTTC. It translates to CASRLSPRGAYEQYF.

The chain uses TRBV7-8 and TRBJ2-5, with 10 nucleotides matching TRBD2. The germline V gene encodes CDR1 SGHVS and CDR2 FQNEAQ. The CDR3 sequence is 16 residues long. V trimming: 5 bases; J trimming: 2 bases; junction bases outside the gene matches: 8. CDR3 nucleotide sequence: TGTGCCAGCAGCCTCGGGGGTAGCGGGAGGCAAGAGACCCAGTACTTC. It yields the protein CASSLGGSGRQETQYF.

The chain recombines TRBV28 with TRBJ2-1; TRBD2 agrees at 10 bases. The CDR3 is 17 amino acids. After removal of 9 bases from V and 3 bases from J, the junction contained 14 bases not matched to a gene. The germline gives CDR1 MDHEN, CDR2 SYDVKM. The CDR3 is CASRPGLAGANYNEQFF. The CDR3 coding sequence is TGTGCCAGTCGCCCCGGCCTAGCGGGAGCTAACTACAATGAGCAGTTCTTC.

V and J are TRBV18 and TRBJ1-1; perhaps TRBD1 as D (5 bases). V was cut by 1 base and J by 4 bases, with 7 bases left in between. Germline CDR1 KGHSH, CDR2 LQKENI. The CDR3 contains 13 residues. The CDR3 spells CASSPQGPTEAFF. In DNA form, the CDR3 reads TGTGCCAGCTCACCACAGGGGCCCACTGAAGCTTTCTTT.

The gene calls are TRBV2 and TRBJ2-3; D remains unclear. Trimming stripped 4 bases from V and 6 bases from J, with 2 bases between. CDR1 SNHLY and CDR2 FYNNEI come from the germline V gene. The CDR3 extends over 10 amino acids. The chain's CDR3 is CASSADTQYF. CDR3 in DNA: TGTGCCAGCAGTGCCGATACGCAGTATTTT.

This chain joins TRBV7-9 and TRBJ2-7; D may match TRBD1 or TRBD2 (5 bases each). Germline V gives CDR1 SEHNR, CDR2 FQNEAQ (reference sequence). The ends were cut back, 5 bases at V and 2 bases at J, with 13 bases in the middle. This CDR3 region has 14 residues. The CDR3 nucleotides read TGTGCCAGCAGCACCCGGGACGGAGCCTACGAGCAGTACTTC. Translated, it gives CASSTRDGAYEQYF.

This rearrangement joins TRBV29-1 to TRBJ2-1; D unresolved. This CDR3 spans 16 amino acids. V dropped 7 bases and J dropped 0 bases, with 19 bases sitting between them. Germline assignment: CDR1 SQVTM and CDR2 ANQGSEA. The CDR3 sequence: CSAKTGPESSYNEQFF. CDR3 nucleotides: TGCAGCGCGAAGACCGGACCAGAGAGCTCCTACAATGAGCAGTTCTTC.

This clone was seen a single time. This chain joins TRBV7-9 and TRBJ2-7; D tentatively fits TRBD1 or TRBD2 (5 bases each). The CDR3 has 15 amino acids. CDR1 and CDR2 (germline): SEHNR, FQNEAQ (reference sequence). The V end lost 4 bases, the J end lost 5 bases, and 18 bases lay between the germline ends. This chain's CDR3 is CASSSSGPAYNEQYF. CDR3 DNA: TGTGCCAGCAGCTCATCGGGACCGGCCTACAACGAGCAGTACTTC. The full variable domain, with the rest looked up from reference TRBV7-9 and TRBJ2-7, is DTGVSQNPRHKITKRGQNVTFRCDPISEHNRLYWYRQTLGQGPEFLTYFQNEAQLEKSRLLSDRFSAERPKGSFSTLEIQRTEQGDSAMYLCASSSSGPAYNEQYFGPGTRLTVT.

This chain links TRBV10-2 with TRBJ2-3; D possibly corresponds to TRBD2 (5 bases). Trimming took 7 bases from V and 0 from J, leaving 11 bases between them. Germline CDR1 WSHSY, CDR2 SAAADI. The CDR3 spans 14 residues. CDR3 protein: CASTGRLSTDTQYF. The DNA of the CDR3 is TGCGCCAGCACTGGGAGATTGAGCACAGATACGCAGTATTTT.

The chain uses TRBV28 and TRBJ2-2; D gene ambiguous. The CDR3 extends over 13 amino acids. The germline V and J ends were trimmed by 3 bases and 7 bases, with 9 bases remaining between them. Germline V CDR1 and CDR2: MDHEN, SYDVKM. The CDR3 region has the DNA TGTGCCAGCAGTTTTACCACGAACGGGGAGCTGTTTTTT. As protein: CASSFTTNGELFF.

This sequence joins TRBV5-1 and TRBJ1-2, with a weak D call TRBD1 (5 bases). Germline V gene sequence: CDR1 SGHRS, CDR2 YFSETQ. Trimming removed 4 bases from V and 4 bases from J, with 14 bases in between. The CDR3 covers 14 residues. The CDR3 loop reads CASSGGVAPYGYTF. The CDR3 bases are TGCGCCAGCAGCGGGGGTGTCGCGCCCTATGGCTACACCTTC.

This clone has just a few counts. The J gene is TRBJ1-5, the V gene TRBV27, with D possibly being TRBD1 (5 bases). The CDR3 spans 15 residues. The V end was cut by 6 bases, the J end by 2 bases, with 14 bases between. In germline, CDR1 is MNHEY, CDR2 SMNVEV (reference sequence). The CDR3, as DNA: TGTGCCAGCAGGGCCATGGGGCTTGGCAATCAGCCCCAGCATTTT. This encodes CASRAMGLGNQPQHF.

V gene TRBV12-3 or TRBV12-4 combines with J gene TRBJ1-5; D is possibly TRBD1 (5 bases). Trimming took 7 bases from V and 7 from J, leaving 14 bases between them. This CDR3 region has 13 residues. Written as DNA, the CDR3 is TGTGCCAGCACCGGGACCCGTGGGCAGCCCCAGCATTTT. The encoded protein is CASTGTRGQPQHF.

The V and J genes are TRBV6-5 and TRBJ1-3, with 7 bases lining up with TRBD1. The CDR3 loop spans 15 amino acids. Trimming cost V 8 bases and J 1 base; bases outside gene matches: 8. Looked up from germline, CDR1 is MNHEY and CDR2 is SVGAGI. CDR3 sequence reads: CASEETQGSGNTIYF. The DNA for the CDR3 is TGTGCCAGCGAAGAAACACAGGGGTCTGGAAACACCATATATTTT.